The 16 T cell receptor beta chains reported below all come from one sample, sequenced in a study of long-term antiretroviral therapy in people with HIV. An immunoSEQ assay, version v3.0, was performed at survey level. Libraries were prepared by immunoSEQ multiplex PCR; TCRdb keeps only in-frame clonotypes and omits some of them. The sample gives roughly 14,000 clones, 82% of which show up once; about 15% is in the top ten. This material consisted of unsorted PBMCs, taken 1.8 years before starting antiretroviral therapy. These TCRs come from a middle-aged woman with HIV.

The CDR3 DNA reads as TGCGCCAGCAGCCAAGAACTAACACACTCCTACGAGCAGTACTTC. This gives the protein CASSQELTHSYEQYF. The chain uses TRBV4-3 and TRBJ2-7; D call uncertain. Germline V gives CDR1 LGHNA, CDR2 YSLEER. The V end was cut by 0 bases, the J end by 0 bases, with 9 bases between. This CDR3 spans 15 amino acids.

The V gene is TRBV7-9, the J gene TRBJ2-5; a possible D gene is TRBD2 (6 bases). Germline lookup yields CDR1 SEHNR and CDR2 FQNEAQ (reference sequence). The CDR3 loop spans 14 amino acids. The V gene lost 4 bases and the J gene lost 6 bases, with 15 bases spanning the gap. CDR3 in DNA: TGTGCCAGCAGCTCACCGGGGGTCTTGAAGACCCAGTACTTC. Translated, it gives CASSSPGVLKTQYF. The full variable domain, completed using reference TRBV7-9 and TRBJ2-5, is DTGVSQNPRHKITKRGQNVTFRCDPISEHNRLYWYRQTLGQGPEFLTYFQNEAQLEKSRLLSDRFSAERPKGSFSTLEIQRTEQGDSAMYLCASSSPGVLKTQYFGPGTRLLVL.

The J gene is TRBJ2-2, the V gene TRBV5-1, with D possibly TRBD1 on 6 matching bases. Per the germline V gene, CDR1 is SGHRS and CDR2 is YFSETQ. The CDR3 has 15 residues. With 2 bases removed from V and 5 bases from J, the gap between germline ends came to 13 bases. CDR3 bases: TGCGCCAGCAGCTTACAACAGGGTAGGACCGGGGAGCTGTTTTTT. Its translation: CASSLQQGRTGELFF.

This clone was seen just once. The chain couples TRBV10-3 to TRBJ2-3; 11 bases are shared with TRBD2. This CDR3 region has 16 residues. Germline CDR1 reads ENHRY; CDR2 reads SYGVKD. V dropped 4 bases and J dropped 4; count of bases not matched to a gene: 7. CDR3 in amino acids: CAISGGTSGTADTQYF. The DNA for the CDR3 is TGTGCCATCAGTGGGGGGACTAGCGGAACAGCAGATACGCAGTATTTT.

The chain's CDR3 is CASSLSGAQETQYF. The CDR3 DNA is TGTGCCAGCAGCTTATCCGGGGCTCAAGAGACCCAGTACTTC. The chain has TRBV14 and TRBJ2-5; tentatively, D is TRBD1 or TRBD2 (5 bases each). CDR3 length: 14 amino acids. Germline CDR1 is SGHDN and CDR2 is FVKESK. The germline V and J ends were trimmed by 5 bases and 2 bases, with 12 bases remaining between them.

The chain couples TRBV5-4 to TRBJ2-1; D is tentatively TRBD1 or TRBD2 (7 bases each). The germline V gene has CDR1 SGHNT and CDR2 YYREEE (reference sequence). Trimming pared 2 bases from V and 7 bases from J, leaving 13 bases between. The CDR3 runs 14 residues. This CDR3 is CASSLTGEGNEQFF. The CDR3 nucleotides read TGTGCCAGCAGCTTAACAGGGGAGGGAAATGAGCAGTTCTTC.

V usage is TRBV6-5 and J usage is TRBJ1-4; unclear D gene. V lost 5 bases, J lost 8 bases, and 12 bases lay in between. The CDR3 is 13 amino acids. Germline-derived CDR1 and CDR2 are MNHEY and SVGAGI. The CDR3 is CASSPLGEEKLFF. The CDR3 DNA reads TGTGCCAGCAGTCCGCTAGGTGAAGAAAAACTGTTTTTT.

The rearrangement joins TRBV11-1 to TRBJ1-1; maybe TRBD1 (5 bases). Germline CDR1 and CDR2: SGHAT and FQDESV (reference sequence). The CDR3 contains 13 residues. V was pared by 4 bases and J by 4 bases, with 10 bases between. This CDR3 reads CASSYMGGTEAFF. CDR3 nucleotide sequence: TGTGCCAGCAGCTACATGGGGGGCACTGAAGCTTTCTTT. Supplemented by reference TRBV11-1 and TRBJ1-1, the full variable domain reads EAEVAQSPRYKITEKSQAVAFWCDPISGHATLYWYRQILGQGPELLVQFQDESVVDDSQLPKDRFSAERLKGVDSTLKIQPAELGDSAMYLCASSYMGGTEAFFGQGTRLTVV.

This rearrangement joins TRBV7-9 to TRBJ2-6; tentatively, D is TRBD2 (5 bases). Trimming took off 5 bases at V and 0 bases at J, with 14 bases between the two ends. CDR3 length: 17 amino acids. Germline CDR1 reads SEHNR; CDR2 reads FQNEAQ (reference sequence). This CDR3 reads CASSRALGSSGANVLTF. The CDR3 nucleotides are TGTGCCAGCAGCCGGGCCCTGGGGAGCTCTGGGGCCAACGTCCTGACTTTC.

This clone was counted once. V gene TRBV15 combines with J gene TRBJ1-5; no definite D call. CDR3 length: 13 amino acids. CDR1 LNHNV and CDR2 YYDKDF come from the germline V gene (reference sequence). V was shortened by 1 base and J by 6 bases, with 7 bases between the two germline ends. Here the CDR3 reads CATSRGEAQPQHF. DNA for the CDR3: TGTGCCACCAGCAGAGGTGAGGCTCAGCCCCAGCATTTT.

CDR3 protein: CASSVDMSGGRYNEQFF. Here the CDR3 DNA reads TGTGCCAGCAGCGTAGATATGAGCGGGGGGAGGTACAATGAGCAGTTCTTC. V gene TRBV9 combines with J gene TRBJ2-1, with TRBD2 matching 9 bases. Trimming took 0 bases from V and 4 from J; bases not matched to a gene: 8. The CDR3 loop spans 17 amino acids. The V gene's germline CDR1 is SGDLS and CDR2 YYNGEE.

The chain couples TRBV5-1 to TRBJ2-1; 9 bases fit TRBD2. The J segment lost 8 bases and the V segment lost 2 bases, leaving 11 bases of the junction unmatched. This CDR3 has 16 amino acids. Germline CDR1 and CDR2: SGHRS and YFSETQ. The CDR3, as DNA: TGCGCCAGCAGCTTCGGTGGGACTAGCATAGACTATGAGCAGTTCTTC. The encoded protein is CASSFGGTSIDYEQFF.

The chain carries TRBV5-1 and TRBJ2-2; 7 bases are a match to TRBD1. Germline V gene data show CDR1 as SGHRS and CDR2 as YFSETQ. The V gene end was trimmed by 0 bases and the J gene end by 7 bases; junction bases not matched to a gene: 9. The CDR3 runs to 16 residues. CDR3 region: CASSLVPTGMGGELFF. The CDR3, as DNA: TGCGCCAGCAGCTTGGTCCCGACAGGGATGGGCGGGGAGCTGTTTTTT.

This clone was picked up one time. The chain carries TRBV9 and TRBJ2-7, with 9 bases aligning to TRBD1. V was pared by 3 bases and J by 3 bases, with 7 bases of the junction left unmatched. Per germline, CDR1 SGDLS and CDR2 YYNGEE. CDR3 size: 15 residues. The DNA for the CDR3 is TGTGCCAGCAGCGCCTCCCGGACAGGGGTCTACGAGCAGTACTTC. Encoded protein: CASSASRTGVYEQYF. Based on the CDR3 plus reference TRBV9 and TRBJ2-7, the full variable domain is DSGVTQTPKHLITATGQRVTLRCSPRSGDLSVYWYQQSLDQGLQFLIQYYNGEERAKGNILERFSAQQFPDLHSELNLSSLELGDSALYFCASSASRTGVYEQYFGPGTRLTVT.

V and J are TRBV2 and TRBJ2-3; D is perhaps TRBD2 (6 bases). Looked up from germline, CDR1 is SNHLY and CDR2 is FYNNEI. With 4 bases removed from V and 2 bases from J, the gap between germline ends came to 10 bases. This CDR3 region has 14 residues. The DNA of the CDR3 is TGTGCCAGCAGTGGGGACTGGCCCACAGATACGCAGTATTTT. Translation gives CASSGDWPTDTQYF.

The rearrangement links TRBV5-4 to TRBJ2-5; the match to TRBD2 covers 14 bases. There are 16 residues in the CDR3. The germline gives CDR1 SGHNT, CDR2 YYREEE (reference sequence). Trimming took 3 bases from V and 3 from J; bases not matched to a gene: 4. DNA of the CDR3: TGTGCCAGCAGCTGGGGGGGACTAGCGGGGGAAGAGACCCAGTACTTC. This gives the protein CASSWGGLAGEETQYF.